This T cell receptor (beta chain) is from a study of blood T cells in healthy people across ages (dated by TCRdb to between 2015 and 2016). Describing the broader study: In model experiments, template switching captured about one uniquely barcoded TCR beta cDNA molecule for every two T cells. Using deep sequencing normalized with unique cDNA molecular identifiers, the study measured how TCR beta repertoire diversity changes with age. Donors were grouped into four age groups: young (average 16 years), middle-aged (under 40), aged (around 66) and long-lived (about 90). To avoid experimental bias, donors of different ages were spread randomly across the sequencing lanes. For two donors (one aged 18 to 30 and one aged 80 or older), the study analyzed two additional independent replicas of 1 million unique cDNA reads from the same blood draw.

Remarks on this clonotype: Its antigen remains undetermined. No quality values exist for individual bases; no much larger clone is one base distant.

The approximately 41 donors, aged about 6 to 95 years, were systemically healthy Caucasian individuals from Russia. Approximately 9 milliliters of peripheral blood were collected from each donor into EDTA-treated Vacutainer tubes. Ficoll-Paque density-gradient centrifugation was used to isolate PBMCs, with at least 7 million per sample. Trizol reagent was used to extract total RNA from PBMCs, with at least 6 micrograms per sample. The percentages of naive CD45RAhigh/CD27high T cells were determined by flow cytometry on a PBMC aliquot from every donor. Library creation used 5' RACE. Sequencing used an Illumina HiSeq 2500. A second PCR of roughly 6 to 12 cycles was run with a J-beta primer mix and a sample-barcoded 5' primer. Each TCR beta cDNA molecule received a unique molecular identifier from a template-switch 5' adaptor carrying 12 random nucleotides. Each sample yielded at least 2.5 million CDR3-containing paired-end reads. The Mint cDNA synthesis kit, primed by a TRBC-specific oligonucleotide, was used to synthesize first-strand cDNA from all RNA. Following uracil-DNA glycosylase treatment, a first 18-cycle PCR with universal primers M1SS and BC2_uni_R was performed on all cDNA. The authors processed their data as follows. For normalization, 1 million high-quality reads were randomly selected from each sample, with every read carrying a distinct molecular identifier. Reads sharing molecular identifiers were discarded rather than binned into consensus sequences. MiTCR, with a Q25 quality threshold and the strictest error-elimination algorithm, was used for CDR3 identification, clonotype clustering and error correction. Lower-bound total TCR beta diversity was estimated with a nonparametric unseen species model using Euler transformation. TCRdb ran its own pipeline on the public reads, namely fastp trimming at Q25 and MiXCR clone calling, and kept in-frame beta chains. All rows with the same CDR3 protein become a single entry with the most common DNA and genes. TCRdb, not the original authors, processed these V and J calls. Recorded for this sample are approximately 360,000 distinct CDR3 sequences; approximately 51% of them occurred a single time. Roughly 51% of the sample comes from the top ten.

V and J are trimmed by 2 bases and 13 bases, and the gene matches miss 13 bases of the junction. The CDR3 goes from the cysteine to the phenylalanine over 16 residues. Just CDR3 DNA is preserved here, 48 bases in frame from base 1. Per the germline V gene (reference sequence), MNHEY is the CDR1 and SMNVEV is the CDR2. General findings and caveats noted by the study authors: Total diversity estimates from one million sequenced T cells were considered lower bounds and underestimates. Compared with the aged group, more naive CD4+ T cells, fewer expanded clones and increased TCR diversity were shown by the long-lived group, suggesting age selection. There was a strong correlation between observed TCR beta diversity and the percentage of naive T cells measured by flow cytometry. As age increased, observed TCR beta diversity per million T cells dropped in a roughly linear way, and a significant reduction was already evident by age roughly 40. Since profiling was done on bulk unsorted PBMCs, naive and antigen-experienced compartments could not be conclusively compared. The CMV infection status of donors was not known, potentially confounding age-related changes in expanded clonotypes.

Sample: blood. The chain is encoded by TRBV27 joined to TRBJ2-4, with 11 junctional bases fitting TRBD2. This TCR was sampled from a man between 60 and 70 years old in good health. The CDR3 sequence is CASSLPTSGIVREQYF. The DNA sequence follows: TGTGCCAGCAGTTTACCGACTAGCGGGATCGTTCGGGAGCAGTACTTC.